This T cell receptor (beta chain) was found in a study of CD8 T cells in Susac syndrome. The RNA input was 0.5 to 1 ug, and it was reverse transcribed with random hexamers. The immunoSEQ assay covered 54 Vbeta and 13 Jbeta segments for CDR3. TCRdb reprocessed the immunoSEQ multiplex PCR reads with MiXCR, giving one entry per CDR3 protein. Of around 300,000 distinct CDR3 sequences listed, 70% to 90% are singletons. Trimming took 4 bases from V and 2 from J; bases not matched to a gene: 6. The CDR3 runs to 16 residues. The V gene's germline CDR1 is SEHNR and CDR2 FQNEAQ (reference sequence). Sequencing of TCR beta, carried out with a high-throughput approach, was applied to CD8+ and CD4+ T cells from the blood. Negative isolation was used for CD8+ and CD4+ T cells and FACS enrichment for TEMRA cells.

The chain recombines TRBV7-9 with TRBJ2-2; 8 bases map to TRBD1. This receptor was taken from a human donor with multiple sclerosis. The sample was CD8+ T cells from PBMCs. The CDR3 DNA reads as TGTGCCAGCAGCTCTCTAGGGACAGGAAACACCGGGGAGCTGTTTTTT. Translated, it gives CASSSLGTGNTGELFF.